A single sample gave rise to the 3 T cell receptor beta chains below, sequenced in a study of blood T cell repertoires in COVID-19 (dated by TCRdb to about 2020). Library preparation was by the immunoSEQ multiplex PCR assay. The table comes from immuneACCESS by way of TCRdb, which keeps in-frame sequences with V and J called. Part of the clones is missing from these tables; in studies checked, under half for an unresolved V gene and the rest for unknown reasons. Here the sample has almost 95,000 clones; roughly 80% occur a single time. Around 6.5% of the sample is in the top ten clones. Sequencing was carried out using peripheral blood. The receptor set was obtained from a man aged 55-75 years with acute or convalescent COVID-19.

V usage is TRBV7-8 and J usage is TRBJ1-3, with no clear D. The CDR3 is 15 residues long. Germline V CDR1 and CDR2: SGHVS, FQNEAQ. Trimming removed 7 bases at V and 2 bases at J, with 15 bases between. The CDR3 reads CASTFGRAAGNTIYF. The CDR3, as DNA: TGTGCCAGCACCTTTGGGCGGGCAGCTGGAAACACCATATATTTT. The variable domain in full, with the rest retrieved from reference TRBV7-8 and TRBJ1-3, is GAGVSQSPRYKVAKRGQDVALRCDPISGHVSLFWYQQALGQGPEFLTYFQNEAQLDKSGLPSDRFFAERPEGSVSTLKIQRTQQEDSAVYLCASTFGRAAGNTIYFGEGSWLTVV.

The chain couples TRBV4-2 to TRBJ1-1; D possibly corresponds to TRBD1 (5 bases). The CDR3 covers 13 residues. CDR1 and CDR2 (germline): LGHNA, YNFKEQ. Trimming took 0 bases from V and 6 from J, leaving 8 bases between them. The CDR3 region is CASSQDRVAEAFF. CDR3 coding DNA: TGTGCCAGCAGCCAAGACAGGGTGGCTGAAGCTTTCTTT.

The gene calls are TRBV29-1 and TRBJ2-2; D perhaps matches TRBD1 (6 bases). Germline CDR1 reads SQVTM; CDR2 reads ANQGSEA. Trimming stripped 7 bases from V and 1 base from J, with 13 bases between. CDR3 size: 14 residues. CDR3 protein: CSGSGTMNTGELFF. The CDR3 region has the DNA TGCAGCGGATCGGGGACAATGAACACCGGGGAGCTGTTTTTT.